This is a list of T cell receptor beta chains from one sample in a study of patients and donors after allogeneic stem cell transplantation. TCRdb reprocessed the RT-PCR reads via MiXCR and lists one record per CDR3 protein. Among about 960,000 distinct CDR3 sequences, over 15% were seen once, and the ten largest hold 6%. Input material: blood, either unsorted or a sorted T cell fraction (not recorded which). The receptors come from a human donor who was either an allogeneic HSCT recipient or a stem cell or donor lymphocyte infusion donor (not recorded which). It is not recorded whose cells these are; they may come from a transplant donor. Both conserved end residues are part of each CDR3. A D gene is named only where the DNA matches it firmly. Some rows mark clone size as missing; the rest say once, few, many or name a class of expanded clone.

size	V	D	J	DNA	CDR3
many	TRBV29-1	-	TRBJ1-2	TGCAGCGTTGAGGCTGCAAACTATGGCTACACCTTC	CSVEAANYGYTF
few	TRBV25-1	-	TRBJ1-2	TGTGCCAGCAGTGCCCACAGGGAGGAGGTGAACTATGGCTACACCTTC	CASSAHREEVNYGYTF
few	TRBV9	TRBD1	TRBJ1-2	TGTGCCAGCAGACCCGATGCGACAGGGCACTATGGCTACACCTTC	CASRPDATGHYGYTF
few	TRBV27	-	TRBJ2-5	TGTGCCAGCAGTCCCACCGGACTACCAACCCAGTACTTC	CASSPTGLPTQYF
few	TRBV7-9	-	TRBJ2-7	TGTGCCAGCAGCTCAAAACTAGGTGGCAAGGGGCTTCAAGAGCAGTACTTC	CASSSKLGGKGLQEQYF
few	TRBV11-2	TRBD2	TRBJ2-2	TGTGCGACTTGGGTAGCGGGGGCCTCCGGGGAGCTGTTTTTT	CATWVAGASGELFF
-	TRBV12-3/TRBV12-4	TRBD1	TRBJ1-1	TGTGCCAGCAATGACCTCGCCGGGACAGGGCTTTCTGAAGCTTTCTTT	CASNDLAGTGLSEAFF
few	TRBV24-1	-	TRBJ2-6	TGTGCCACCAGTGATTTGCAGCGCTCTGGGGCCAACGTCCTGACTTTC	CATSDLQRSGANVLTF
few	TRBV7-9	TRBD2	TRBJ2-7	TGTGCCAGCAGCTTAGCGGGGAGCGGGGTCAACGAGCAGTACTTC	CASSLAGSGVNEQYF
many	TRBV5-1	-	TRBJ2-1	TGCGCCAGCAGCTTGCTCGAATACAATGAGCAGTTCTTC	CASSLLEYNEQFF
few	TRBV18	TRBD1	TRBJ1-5	TGTGCCAGCTCAGACATCGACAGGGGGAACAATCAGCCCCAGCATTTT	CASSDIDRGNNQPQHF
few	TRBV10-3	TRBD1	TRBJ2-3	TGTGCCATCAGTGAGCGGGAACGACAGGGACCGCGGGTAGATACGCAGTATTTT	CAISERERQGPRVDTQYF
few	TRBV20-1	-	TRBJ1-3	TGCAGTGTCCCCCAGGCGAATGGAAACACCATATATTTT	CSVPQANGNTIYF
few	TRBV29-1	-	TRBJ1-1	TGCAGCGTTGAGAGACAGTCCCCCTTCACTGAAGCTTTCTTT	CSVERQSPFTEAFF
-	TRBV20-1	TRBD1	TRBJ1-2	TGCAGTGAAGGCCCCGGACAGGGCCATAACTATGGCTACACCTTC	CSEGPGQGHNYGYTF
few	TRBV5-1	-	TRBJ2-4	TGCGCCAGCAGTTCTATCCCCCAGGGCGGCAAAAACATTCAGTACTTC	CASSSIPQGGKNIQYF
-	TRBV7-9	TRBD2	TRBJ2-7	TGTGCCAGCAGCTCCCCGGGACTAGCGGCCTACGAGCAGTACTTC	CASSSPGLAAYEQYF
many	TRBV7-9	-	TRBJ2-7	TGTGCCAGCAGCTGGGCAGGGTCTGTCGTTTCCTACGAGCAGTACTTC	CASSWAGSVVSYEQYF
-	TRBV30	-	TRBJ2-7	TGTGCCTGGACCACCGGGGACGGATACTACGAGCAGTACTTC	CAWTTGDGYYEQYF
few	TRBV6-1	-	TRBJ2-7	TGTGCCAGCAGTGAAGTAAGTCCCCGCTCCTACGAGCAGTACTTC	CASSEVSPRSYEQYF
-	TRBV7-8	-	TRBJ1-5	TGTGCCAGCAGCGGCGGACAGTATAGCAATCAGCCCCAGCATTTT	CASSGGQYSNQPQHF
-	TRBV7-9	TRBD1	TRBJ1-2	TGTGCCAGCAGCTTAGCGACAGGGGAAGGCTACACCTTC	CASSLATGEGYTF
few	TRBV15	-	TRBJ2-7	TGTGCCACCAGCAGAGCGGGAAGCGCGGGACAGAGCGAGCAGTACTTC	CATSRAGSAGQSEQYF
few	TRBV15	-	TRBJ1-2	TGTGCCACCAGCAGAGTCGCGGGACGCGGTACCTATGGCTACACCTTC	CATSRVAGRGTYGYTF
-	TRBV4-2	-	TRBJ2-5	TGTGCCAGCAGCCAAGAGGGGGGGCCTGATGAGACCCAGTACTTC	CASSQEGGPDETQYF
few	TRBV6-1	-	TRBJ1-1	TGTGCCAGCAGTGAAGTCGGAGATTCTAACACTGAAGCTTTCTTT	CASSEVGDSNTEAFF
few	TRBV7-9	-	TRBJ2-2	TGTGCCAGCAGCCCCAAGGTGGTGGCGAACACCGGGGAGCTGTTTTTT	CASSPKVVANTGELFF
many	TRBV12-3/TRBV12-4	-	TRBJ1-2	TGTGCCAGCACCTGGCACGGGTTCTATGGCTACACCTTC	CASTWHGFYGYTF
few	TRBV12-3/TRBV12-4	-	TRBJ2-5	TGTGCCAGCAGTTTGGGGGTAGGGACCCAGTACTTC	CASSLGVGTQYF
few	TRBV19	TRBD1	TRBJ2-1	TGTGCCAGTCGAAATAAACTGAGGGGACAGGGTAGCGATGAGCAGTTCTTC	CASRNKLRGQGSDEQFF
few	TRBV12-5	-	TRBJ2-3	TGTGCTAGTGGTCCCGGACGTCCGGATACGCAGTATTTT	CASGPGRPDTQYF
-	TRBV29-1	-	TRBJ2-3	TGCAGCGTTGAAGAGAGGTGGAGAACTAGCACAGATACGCAGTATTTT	CSVEERWRTSTDTQYF